Reported below is one T cell receptor (beta chain). Antigen: not known. The source of the sample is a study of OX40 agonist ivuxolimab in advanced cancers. Study context: At 0.01 to 10 mg/kg, ivuxolimab was administered intravenously to patients every 2 weeks. Study-wide results and limits: No determination was made of the antigen specificity of the expanded peripheral T cells.

The CDR3 has 14 amino acids. The germline gives CDR1 LNHDA, CDR2 SQIVND (reference sequence). The V end was cut by 3 bases, the J end by 6 bases, with 12 bases between. This table comes from immunoSEQ multiplex PCR, and its TCRdb copy is limited to in-frame clones, with some not included. The table lists about 15,000 clones, roughly four fifths of them singletons, with 72% in the top ten. This receptor was taken from an adult with an advanced solid tumor such as melanoma, head and neck, liver or kidney cancer. The rearrangement joins TRBV19 to TRBJ2-1; D is perhaps TRBD2 (6 bases). Sample: CD4+ or CD8+ T cells sorted from blood, taken in a trial of the OX40 agonist ivuxolimab. CDR3 nucleotides: TGTGCCAGTAGTATGGACGTCGGGAGCAATGAGCAGTTCTTC. It codes for CASSMDVGSNEQFF.